Reported below is one T cell receptor beta chain. The same CDR3 also results from other DNA sequences found in this sample. The ends lost 5 bases at V and 6 bases at J; junction bases unmatched: 4. Germline CDR1 reads MNHEY; CDR2 reads SMNVEV (reference sequence). The CDR3 consists of 14 residues. The record originates from a study of blood T cell repertoires in COVID-19. In the study overall: Acute and convalescent COVID-19 samples came from the United States, Italy and Spain. The cDNA or gDNA used as material had been derived from T cells, B-cell-depleted T cells, or PBMCs.

Sequenced by immunoSEQ multiplex PCR; TCRdb stores in-frame clones only, minus some. The sample lists 90,000 to 100,000 clones, 81% occurring once. The source material was peripheral blood. This TCR was recovered from a man aged 55 to 70 with acute or convalescent COVID-19. The rearrangement links TRBV27 to TRBJ2-1; 10 bases agree with TRBD2. The chain's CDR3 is CASSRLAGLNEQFF. In nucleotides, the CDR3 is TGTGCCAGCAGTCGACTAGCGGGTCTCAATGAGCAGTTCTTC.